Reported below is one T cell receptor beta chain. The antigen remains unidentified. The sample comes from a study of Ad26.COV2.S vaccination and SARS-CoV-2 variants. Treatment specified: around 19 received Ad26.COV2.S at low or high dose, single or two shots; 5 received placebo; per-sample allocation not given. At day 63 after the first vaccine or placebo injection, samples were drawn. The vaccine delivered Wuhan-strain SARS-CoV-2 spike through an Ad26 vector. General study results and limits: Greater spike-specific TCR breadth was seen in vaccine recipients than in placebo recipients.

With 0 bases removed from V and 3 bases from J, the gap between germline ends came to 16 bases. This CDR3 comprises 16 residues. CDR1 SGHRS and CDR2 YFSETQ come from the germline V gene. Data came from immunoSEQ multiplex PCR; TCRdb stores just in-frame clones and leaves some out. The repertoire holds 440,000 or so clones, with 80% to 95% as singletons. The specimen was peripheral blood, collected in a trial of Ad26.COV2.S vaccine versus placebo. The chain combines TRBV5-1 with TRBJ2-7; the D call may be TRBD1 or TRBD2 (5 bases each). The sequence derives from a person between 18 and 65 years old who received the Ad26.COV2.S COVID-19 vaccine or a placebo. The CDR3 DNA sequence: TGCGCCAGCAGCTTGGAGTTGGGACGCGGATACTACGAGCAGTACTTC. This gives the protein CASSLELGRGYYEQYF.